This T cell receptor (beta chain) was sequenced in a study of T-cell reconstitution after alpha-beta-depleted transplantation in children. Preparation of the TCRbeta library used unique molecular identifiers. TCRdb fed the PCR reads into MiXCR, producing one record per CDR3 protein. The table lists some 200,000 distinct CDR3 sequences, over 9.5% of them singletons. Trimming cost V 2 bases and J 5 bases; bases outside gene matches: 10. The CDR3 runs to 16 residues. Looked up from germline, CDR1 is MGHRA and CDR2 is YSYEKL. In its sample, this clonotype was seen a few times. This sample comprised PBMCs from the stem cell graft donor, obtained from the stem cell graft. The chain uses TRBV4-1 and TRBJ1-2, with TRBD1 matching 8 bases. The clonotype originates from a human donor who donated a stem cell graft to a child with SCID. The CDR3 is CASSQPPGQGGYGYTF. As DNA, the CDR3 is TGCGCCAGCAGCCAACCCCCCGGACAGGGAGGGTATGGCTACACCTTC.